This T cell receptor (beta chain) was profiled in a study of neoadjuvant anti-PD-1 for oral cavity cancer (dated by TCRdb to the early 2020s). Study-level background: Before undergoing curative-intent surgical resection, most patients got three to four biweekly nivolumab doses at 3 mg/kg. The parent correlative cohort included around 12 patients, with a roughly 34% response rate. Patients with complete response, partial response or stable disease by RECIST 1.1 were defined as responders, whereas patients with progression were defined as non-responders. Patients who did not progress were given a fourth nivolumab dose at about day 43 and had definitive surgical resection on days 50-56.

V lost 5 bases and J lost 7 bases, and the count of bases not matched to a germline gene is 11. The CDR3 covers 15 residues, taking in both the cysteine and the phenylalanine. Only the CDR3 DNA is retained, 45 bases long and in frame from the first base. CDR1 and CDR2, looked up from the germline V gene, are MDHEN and SYDVKM. The paper as a whole reports these results and caveats: Higher pretreatment blood Treg/Th17 ratios correlated with higher pretreatment blood TCRbeta clonality and lower post-treatment tumor TCRbeta clonality. Within PBMCs, T cell clonality (Gini index) was significantly higher in non-responders than responders after neoadjuvant nivolumab. Only a few patients per response group were included in the TCR analyses, and the authors called for validation in larger cohorts.

In light of the paper, this sample's time point label describes: after neoadjuvant nivolumab, at surgical resection. Patients had been newly diagnosed with stage II-IVA oral cavity squamous cell carcinoma, and no prior systemic or radiation treatment had been given to the patients. The cohort consisted of patients with HPV-negative, locally advanced oral cavity squamous cell carcinoma. No culture maintenance or expansion was done, as the peripheral blood mononuclear cells went straight to analysis. The samples were drawn from a longitudinal correlative study tied to a single-arm phase II trial testing neoadjuvant nivolumab in oral cavity squamous cell carcinoma. Subject-matched pre- and post-treatment PBMCs and tumors from three responders and three non-responders were subjected to genomic DNA-based TCRbeta sequencing. Peripheral blood mononuclear cells were drawn once before nivolumab treatment and a second time after treatment, when surgery took place. The Maxwell RSC DNA from Cells kit was used to isolate genomic DNA from PBMCs.

Remarks on this clone: It lacks a known antigen. Within one base of it there is no much larger clone, and no base qualities were kept.

PBMC libraries used mostly approximately 450 ng of input genomic DNA for deep sequencing, with six replicates per sample. The immunoSEQ hsTCRbeta kit was used to prepare TCRbeta libraries, following the manufacturer's instructions. An Illumina NovaSeq 6000 S4 flow cell was used to sequence the final libraries, which had first been combined to 3 nM. The original methods were these. The immunoSEQ Analyzer handled quality control and preprocessing of the raw data. The analysis was limited to productive rearrangements, and each clonotype was defined by a unique CDR3 amino acid sequence. Using the R package tcR, the researchers computed the Gini-Simpson index as their estimate of repertoire clonality. Gini indices were compared with Student's t test, and associations with tumor size change were assessed by Pearson correlation. Held by TCRdb, this immuneACCESS table contains in-frame sequences only and omits some clones. Under half of the omission traces to an unresolved V gene where checked; the cause of the rest is unknown. The DNA gave D and trimming, while V, J and clone size come from that table. The sample records fewer than 10,000 clones, about 69% of which are singletons. Less than 5% of the sample is in the top ten clones.

Source: PBMCs, taken after nivolumab (anti-PD-1) treatment. The chain joins TRBV28 to TRBJ2-3, with 8 central nucleotides matching TRBD2. The clonotype originates from a person aged 35-79 years with oral cavity squamous cell carcinoma. The CDR3 region: CASSLTSGHGNTQYF. The DNA sequence follows: TGTGCCAGCAGTCTTACTAGCGGCCATGGGAATACGCAGTATTTT.